This TCR beta chain was documented in a study of T cells in tuberculosis. Study results and caveats: Samples were chosen by availability of cryopreserved specimens.

Described time point: new active TB diagnosis, blood taken before or within 7 days of starting treatment. With 5 bases clipped from V and 1 base from J, the junction kept 2 bases outside the gene matches. Per germline, CDR1 GTSNPN and CDR2 SVGIG (reference sequence). CDR3 length: 13 residues. On this clone: Its specificity is not known.

TCRdb's table, derived via immunoSEQ multiplex PCR, lists solely in-frame clones and lacks some. Here the sample spans fewer than 40,000 clones, 86% being singletons. Source: PBMCs, taken at tuberculosis diagnosis. This receptor was taken from an adult with tuberculosis. The genes are TRBV30 and TRBJ1-3; 7 bases agree with TRBD1. CDR3: CAWDRVSGNTIYF. The CDR3 bases are TGTGCCTGGGACAGGGTGTCTGGAAACACCATATATTTT.